This record covers a single TCR beta chain. These data are taken from a study of shared clonotypes between healthy human individuals. The table came from immunoSEQ multiplex PCR; TCRdb's copy has only in-frame clones and leaves some out. This table has about 1.4 million clones, roughly 96% appearing once. V lost 2 bases and J 2 bases, leaving 10 bases between the germline ends. CDR1 is SNHLY and CDR2 is FYNNEI in the germline V gene. The CDR3 totals 15 residues. This receptor was taken from a man aged 30 to 39 in good health. The sequenced sample was naive CD4+ T cells sorted from blood. Subset: CD45RA+ positively selected. This sequence joins TRBV2 and TRBJ2-1; D possibly corresponds to TRBD2 (5 bases). The CDR3: CASSEPGRAYNEQFF. CDR3 in DNA: TGTGCCAGCAGTGAACCGGGAAGGGCCTACAATGAGCAGTTCTTC.